The 16 T cell receptor beta chains given below trace back to one sample, sequenced in a study of spatial heterogeneity in lung cancer. Time point defined: sample taken at primary tumor resection. TCRdb reprocessed the 5' RACE reads via MiXCR and lists one record per CDR3 protein. The table has tens of thousands of distinct CDR3 sequences, approximately 7% seen once. The sequenced sample was PBMCs, obtained at surgery. Receptors were obtained from a male donor with early-stage non-small cell lung cancer.

In this sample, this clonotype turned up many times. V and J are TRBV3-1 and TRBJ2-7; D is possibly TRBD2 (6 bases). Between the trimmed V and J ends, which lost 4 bases and 3 bases, there was a span of 13 bases. Germline CDR1 LGHDT, CDR2 YNNKEL (reference sequence). This CDR3 comprises 14 residues. CDR3 sequence: CASSRATGDYEQYF. For the CDR3, the DNA is TGTGCCAGCAGCCGGGCCACGGGGGACTACGAGCAGTACTTC.

The rearrangement uses TRBV4-3 and TRBJ2-7, with D hard to call. Germline V CDR1 and CDR2: LGHNA, YSLEER. This CDR3 region has 14 residues. The V end lost 1 base, the J end lost 2 bases, and 9 bases lay between the germline ends. The CDR3 loop is CASSQGVSTYEQYF. DNA of the CDR3: TGCGCCAGCAGCCAAGGCGTATCGACCTACGAGCAGTACTTC.

This rearrangement joins TRBV20-1 to TRBJ2-7, with D perhaps TRBD1 or TRBD2 (5 bases each). Trimming removed 4 bases at V and 3 bases at J, with 13 bases between. The CDR3 is 13 amino acids. Germline V gives CDR1 DFQATT, CDR2 SNEGSKA (reference sequence). The CDR3, as DNA: TGCAGTGCTACCGGGGCTCGCGACTACGAGCAGTACTTC. Its translation is CSATGARDYEQYF.

In this sample, this clonotype turned up many times. The chain carries TRBV20-1 and TRBJ1-5; 7 nucleotides line up with TRBD1. This CDR3 contains 15 residues. Trimming cost V 6 bases and J 3 bases; bases outside gene matches: 11. Looked up from germline, CDR1 is DFQATT and CDR2 is SNEGSKA (reference sequence). DNA for the CDR3: TGCAGTGCGCCCAGGGGGGGAAGGAACAATCAGCCCCAGCATTTT. This sequence encodes CSAPRGGRNNQPQHF.

The sample holds a few counts of this clonotype. This chain uses TRBV11-2 with TRBJ2-5, with D unclear. Germline V CDR1 and CDR2: SGHAT, FQNNGV. V was shortened by 7 bases and J by 4 bases, with 13 bases between the two germline ends. The CDR3 loop spans 13 amino acids. The CDR3 region is CASNLGPRETQYF. As DNA, the CDR3 is TGTGCCAGCAACCTAGGACCACGAGAGACCCAGTACTTC. The full variable domain, in which reference TRBV11-2 and TRBJ2-5 provide the parts outside the CDR3, is EAGVAQSPRYKIIEKRQSVAFWCNPISGHATLYWYQQILGQGPKLLIQFQNNGVVDDSQLPKDRFSAERLKGVDSTLKIQPAKLEDSAVYLCASNLGPRETQYFGPGTRLLVL.

V and J are TRBV5-1 and TRBJ2-5; unclear D gene. V was trimmed by 0 bases and J by 2 bases, leaving 8 bases between them. The V gene's germline CDR1 is SGHRS and CDR2 YFSETQ. CDR3 size: 14 residues. CDR3 loop: CASSLVATQETQYF. The DNA for the CDR3 is TGCGCCAGCAGCTTGGTGGCTACACAAGAGACCCAGTACTTC. Looking up the rest from reference TRBV5-1 and TRBJ2-5 gives the full variable domain: KAGVTQTPRYLIKTRGQQVTLSCSPISGHRSVSWYQQTPGQGLQFLFEYFSETQRNKGNFPGRFSGRQFSNSRSEMNVSTLELGDSALYLCASSLVATQETQYFGPGTRLLVL.

This clonotype was seen only a few times. CDR3 nucleotides: TGCGCCAGCAGCCAAGAGAAGGGAAGGGCCTACGAGCAGTACTTC. Its translation: CASSQEKGRAYEQYF. The chain uses TRBV4-1 and TRBJ2-7; no clear D gene. This CDR3 is built from 15 residues. Germline V lookup: CDR1 MGHRA, CDR2 YSYEKL. Between the trimmed V and J ends, which lost 0 bases and 2 bases, there was a span of 11 bases.

At least ten counts were recorded for this clonotype. The V gene is TRBV9, the J gene TRBJ1-1, with TRBD1 as a possible D gene (5 bases). Germline V CDR1 and CDR2: SGDLS, YYNGEE. Between the trimmed V and J ends, which lost 0 bases and 6 bases, there was a span of 24 bases. The CDR3 is made up of 18 amino acids. The CDR3 DNA sequence: TGTGCCAGCAGCGTAGTGAGGGGAGGGCTGGTCGATGGATCTGAAGCTTTCTTT. It specifies CASSVVRGGLVDGSEAFF.

A few counts support this clonotype. CDR3 sequence reads: CASSLLAFGNLADTQYF. DNA of the CDR3: TGTGCCAGCAGTTTACTAGCTTTCGGTAATCTCGCAGATACGCAGTATTTT. The chain recombines TRBV28 with TRBJ2-3, with TRBD2 as a possible D gene (5 bases). The CDR3 has 17 residues. Germline values: CDR1 MDHEN, CDR2 SYDVKM. The ends were cut back, 2 bases at V and 4 bases at J, with 19 bases in the middle.

This clonotype was counted many times. The chain couples TRBV11-2 to TRBJ2-7; 8 bases agree with TRBD1. CDR1 SGHAT and CDR2 FQNNGV come from the germline V gene. V lost 5 bases to trimming and J lost 3 bases; unmatched junction nucleotides: 12. The CDR3 is made up of 16 amino acids. In DNA form, the CDR3 reads TGTGCCAGCAGCGACATCAGGACAGGGAGGTTCTACGAGCAGTACTTC. Its translation is CASSDIRTGRFYEQYF.

This clonotype was detected many times. This rearrangement joins TRBV27 to TRBJ2-7; either TRBD1 or TRBD2 may supply D (5 bases each). CDR3 size: 14 residues. The germline V gene encodes CDR1 MNHEY and CDR2 SMNVEV (reference sequence). Trimming shortened V by 7 bases and J by 0 bases, and 13 bases separated the two germline ends. DNA of the CDR3: TGTGCCAGCACCCTGGGACCAGCCTCCTACGAGCAGTACTTC. Amino acids: CASTLGPASYEQYF.

The table lists this clonotype with many counts. The V gene is TRBV5-1, the J gene TRBJ2-7, with TRBD1 as a possible D gene (7 bases). This CDR3 is built from 13 residues. V was clipped by 0 bases and J by 6 bases, with 10 bases between them. The germline CDR1 and CDR2 sequences are SGHRS and YFSETQ. The CDR3, as DNA: TGCGCCAGCAGCTTGGGACAGGGAGGCGAGCAGTACTTC. It is translated as CASSLGQGGEQYF.

This clonotype showed up just a few times. This chain links TRBV10-3 with TRBJ1-4; the match to TRBD1 covers 7 bases. V was pared by 6 bases and J by 5 bases, with 9 bases of the junction left unmatched. Germline CDR1 ENHRY, CDR2 SYGVKD. The CDR3 sequence is 15 residues long. The CDR3 sequence: CAISRGDSPNEKLFF. The CDR3 DNA is TGTGCCATCAGCAGAGGGGACAGCCCCAATGAAAAACTGTTTTTT.

There are many counts of this clonotype. V usage is TRBV20-1 and J usage is TRBJ1-1; 7 nucleotides agree with TRBD1. Germline CDR1 DFQATT, CDR2 SNEGSKA (reference sequence). V lost 6 bases, J lost 2 bases, and 6 bases stayed unmatched. The CDR3 loop spans 13 amino acids. CDR3 residues: CSALGTVNTEAFF. CDR3 in DNA: TGCAGTGCCCTCGGGACAGTCAACACTGAAGCTTTCTTT.

This clonotype was observed many times. The V and J genes are TRBV7-3 and TRBJ2-1; maybe TRBD2 (6 bases). Germline loops: CDR1 SGHTA, CDR2 FQGTGA. V was trimmed by 2 bases and J by 9 bases, leaving 11 bases between them. This CDR3 is 13 amino acids long. In DNA form, the CDR3 reads TGTGCCAGCAGCTTAGGCGGGACGGTTGAGCAGTTCTTC. This encodes CASSLGGTVEQFF.

This clonotype was counted ten times or more. The rearrangement joins TRBV27 to TRBJ1-6; a possible D gene is TRBD1 (6 bases). Germline values: CDR1 MNHEY, CDR2 SMNVEV (reference sequence). This CDR3 region has 17 residues. V lost 5 bases and J 8 bases, leaving 22 bases between the germline ends. For the CDR3, the DNA is TGTGCCAGCAGTCTTCCCGGGTCGGGGGCACCCTATTCACCCCTCCACTTT. It translates to CASSLPGSGAPYSPLHF.